Below, 15 T cell receptor beta chains from the same sample are listed, as sequenced in a study of CD8 T cells in ankylosing spondylitis (TCRdb year 2017). Library construction relied on 5' RACE. The sequencer listed for this sample is Illumina HiSeq 2500. TCRdb took the public reads, trimmed them with fastp at Q25, ran MiXCR for clone calling and kept in-frame beta chains. Duplicate CDR3 protein sequences are folded into a single record with the most common DNA and genes. The sample table contains 20,000 to 30,000 distinct CDR3 sequences; only one count was recorded for 2% to 3% of them. Together, the top ten hold 7.7% of the sample. The sample comprised blood, either unsorted or a sorted T cell fraction (not recorded which). These receptors all come from a female donor with ankylosing spondylitis or in good health (not recorded which).

This clonotype was recorded at least ten times. V usage is TRBV9 and J usage is TRBJ2-2, with D unclear. The CDR3 runs 12 residues. The germline CDR1 and CDR2 sequences are SGDLS and YYNGEE. V lost 0 bases to trimming and J lost 8 bases, with 5 bases between them. In DNA, the CDR3 is TGTGCCAGCAGCGTAGATTATGGGGAGCTGTTTTTT. It specifies CASSVDYGELFF.

In this sample, this clonotype turned up many times. V is TRBV9 and J is TRBJ1-1; D may be TRBD1 (6 bases). Germline CDR1 SGDLS, CDR2 YYNGEE. Trimming cost V 3 bases and J 4 bases, with 19 bases left between them. The CDR3 sequence is 16 residues long. In nucleotides, the CDR3 is TGTGCCAGCAGCGAATCGGGACAACCTGGTAGCACTGAAGCTTTCTTT. This sequence encodes CASSESGQPGSTEAFF.

Many counts were recorded for this clonotype. The chain uses TRBV9 and TRBJ2-2; TRBD1 or TRBD2 may be the D gene (5 bases each). The CDR3 is 15 amino acids. Germline CDR1 and CDR2: SGDLS and YYNGEE. The V end lost 0 bases, the J end lost 8 bases, and 14 bases lay between the germline ends. The CDR3 DNA reads TGTGCCAGCAGCGTAGGGGTCGGGGCCGTGGGGGAGCTGTTTTTT. This sequence encodes CASSVGVGAVGELFF.

As to this clonotype: A much larger clone differs from this one at a single base, so this may be a read error. The V call is TRBV9, the J call TRBJ2-5; D assignment may be TRBD1 or TRBD2 (5 bases each). Per the germline V gene, CDR1 is SGDLS and CDR2 is YYNGEE. Trimming pared 0 bases from V and 7 bases from J, leaving 10 bases between. The CDR3 extends over 13 amino acids. This CDR3 reads CASSVDSGTTQYF. DNA for the CDR3: TGTGCCAGCAGCGTAGATTCAGGGACGACCCAGTACTTC.

V usage is TRBV9 and J usage is TRBJ2-3, with D unresolved. This CDR3 has 14 residues. V was pared by 5 bases and J by 2 bases, with 12 bases between. Germline V gene sequence: CDR1 SGDLS, CDR2 YYNGEE. CDR3 nucleotides: TGTGCCAGCAGTAACAACTCCAACACAGATACGCAGTATTTT. Encoded protein: CASSNNSNTDTQYF.

This clonotype was detected many times. CDR3 in amino acids: CASSASPLYNEQFF. The CDR3 region has the DNA TGTGCCAGCAGCGCCAGCCCCCTCTACAATGAGCAGTTCTTC. The J gene is TRBJ2-1, the V gene TRBV9, with unresolved D. The CDR3 totals 14 residues. With 3 bases removed from V and 3 bases from J, the gap between germline ends came to 10 bases. Germline V lookup: CDR1 SGDLS, CDR2 YYNGEE.

In this sample, this clonotype turned up many times. The chain uses TRBV9 and TRBJ2-5; no firm D call. Trimming took 2 bases from V and 2 from J, leaving 7 bases between them. The CDR3 has 13 amino acids. Germline V lookup: CDR1 SGDLS, CDR2 YYNGEE. The CDR3 region has the DNA TGTGCCAGCAGCGTTTCGATACAAGAGACCCAGTACTTC. Its translation: CASSVSIQETQYF.

This clonotype was recorded many times. The chain combines TRBV9 with TRBJ2-3, with 7 bases lining up with TRBD1. The CDR3 covers 13 residues. CDR1 is SGDLS and CDR2 is YYNGEE in the germline V gene. V lost 3 bases to trimming and J lost 5 bases; unmatched junction nucleotides: 3. CDR3 in amino acids: CASSATGKDTQYF. CDR3 in DNA: TGTGCCAGCAGCGCGACAGGGAAAGATACGCAGTATTTT.

The table lists this clonotype with many counts. The J gene is TRBJ1-6, the V gene TRBV9; 9 nucleotides align to TRBD1. The trim removed 3 bases at V and 7 bases at J, leaving 5 bases unmatched. Germline CDR1 reads SGDLS; CDR2 reads YYNGEE. This CDR3 has 15 amino acids. The CDR3 DNA sequence: TGTGCCAGCAGCGCAAGACAGGGGGGGAATTCACCCCTCCACTTT. Translated: CASSARQGGNSPLHF.

This clonotype was seen ten or more times. V is TRBV9 and J is TRBJ2-1, with D maybe TRBD1 (6 bases). The CDR3 runs 16 residues. Germline loops: CDR1 SGDLS, CDR2 YYNGEE. Trimming cost V 2 bases and J 0 bases, with 12 bases left between them. The CDR3 loop is CASSVAQGGSYNEQFF. Written as DNA, the CDR3 is TGTGCCAGCAGCGTGGCCCAAGGGGGCTCCTACAATGAGCAGTTCTTC.

This clonotype has at least ten counts. The chain recombines TRBV9 with TRBJ2-7; D gene uncertain. The CDR3 contains 12 residues. Germline CDR1 SGDLS, CDR2 YYNGEE. V gave up 4 bases and J gave up 8 bases, with 13 bases separating them. The DNA for the CDR3 is TGTGCCAGCAGCTCGATCACTGATCAGCAGTACTTC. Protein sequence: CASSSITDQQYF.

This clonotype was detected ten times or more. This sequence joins TRBV9 and TRBJ2-1; the match to TRBD2 covers 10 bases. Per the germline V gene, CDR1 is SGDLS and CDR2 is YYNGEE. V lost 1 base, J lost 9 bases, and 4 bases stayed unmatched. The CDR3 totals 14 residues. CDR3 nucleotides: TGTGCCAGCAGCGTAATAGCGGGAGGACTTGAGCAGTTCTTC. Residues: CASSVIAGGLEQFF.

This clonotype was observed at least ten times. The chain is built from TRBV9 and TRBJ2-5; TRBD2 matches at 11 bases. The CDR3 contains 17 residues. V dropped 0 bases and J dropped 2; count of bases not matched to a gene: 6. Germline V gives CDR1 SGDLS, CDR2 YYNGEE. CDR3 sequence: CASSVGLAGSGQETQYF. CDR3 DNA sequence: TGTGCCAGCAGCGTAGGACTAGCGGGGTCGGGACAAGAGACCCAGTACTTC.

At least ten counts were recorded for this clonotype. The V and J genes are TRBV9 and TRBJ2-3; the match to TRBD2 covers 10 bases. The CDR3 consists of 16 residues. Trimming at V came to 0 bases and at J to 6 bases, leaving 7 bases not matched to a gene. CDR1 and CDR2 (germline): SGDLS, YYNGEE. The CDR3 bases are TGTGCCAGCAGCGTAGAGGCTAGCGGGAGCGGGGATACGCAGTATTTT. Translated: CASSVEASGSGDTQYF.

This clonotype was found many times. The rearrangement links TRBV9 to TRBJ1-1, with 11 bases identical to TRBD1. V shed 0 bases and J 1 base; nucleotides not matched to a gene: 2. Per germline, CDR1 SGDLS and CDR2 YYNGEE. This CDR3 is 16 amino acids long. This CDR3 is CASSVAGTGGNTEAFF. The CDR3 nucleotides are TGTGCCAGCAGCGTAGCAGGGACAGGGGGGAACACTGAAGCTTTCTTT.